The sequence of this T cell receptor (beta chain) was determined in a study of cytomegalovirus exposure and HLA in healthy donors. Study-level points and caveats: In a later analysis, across HLA loci, associated TCR counts were highest for DRB1, lowest for HLA-C.

The CDR3 extends over 17 amino acids. Germline V lookup: CDR1 MDHEN, CDR2 SYDVKM. V was cut by 2 bases and J by 0 bases, with 15 bases left in between. With regard to this clone: Its antigen remains unidentified.

13 Jbeta primers and 60 Vbeta primers were used for the PCR. Clones were sequenced by immunoSEQ multiplex PCR, and TCRdb holds only the in-frame ones, with some missing. The sample includes about 86,000 clones, 70% to 85% of them seen just once. The sample taken for sequencing was PBMCs. The clonotype was recovered from a man in his fifties or sixties in good health and CMV-seronegative. V gene TRBV28 combines with J gene TRBJ2-3; TRBD1 is a possible D gene (5 bases). Here the CDR3 DNA reads TGTGCCAGCAGTTTAGGGATAGTAAGGGGCAGCACAGATACGCAGTATTTT. Its translation: CASSLGIVRGSTDTQYF.